A selection of T cell receptor beta chains follows, all from one sample in a study of T-cell reconstitution after alpha-beta-depleted transplantation in children. TCRdb redid the calling of the PCR reads with MiXCR, one entry per CDR3 protein. The table has approximately 350,000 distinct CDR3 sequences, 9% to 12% seen once; the top ten hold 2% to 2.5%. This sample comprised PBMCs from the stem cell graft donor, obtained from the stem cell graft. These receptors originate from a human donor who donated a stem cell graft to a child with acute lymphoblastic leukemia. CDR3s include the opening cysteine and the closing phenylalanine or tryptophan. The order of the fields is clone size, V gene, J gene, D gene, CDR3 DNA, CDR3 protein. A D gene is named only where the DNA matches it firmly. Where a row states a size, it is once, few, many or the class of an expanded clone; other rows omit it.

clone size: NA; V gene: TRBV5-4; J gene: TRBJ1-6; D gene: TRBD1; CDR3 DNA: TGTGCCAGCAGCTGGGGACAGGGGTATTCACCCCTCCACTTT; CDR3 protein: CASSWGQGYSPLHF
clone size: many; V gene: TRBV6-2/TRBV6-3; J gene: TRBJ2-1; D gene: NA; CDR3 DNA: TGTGCCAGCAGTTTCGGTTTGTATGAGCAGTTCTTC; CDR3 protein: CASSFGLYEQFF
clone size: NA; V gene: TRBV2; J gene: TRBJ2-3; D gene: NA; CDR3 DNA: TGTGCCAGCAGTGAAAGGGACTTCACAGATACGCAGTATTTT; CDR3 protein: CASSERDFTDTQYF
clone size: NA; V gene: TRBV3-1; J gene: TRBJ1-3; D gene: NA; CDR3 DNA: TGTGCCAGCAGCCAAGATTACGGCGCCTGGGGAAACACCATATATTTT; CDR3 protein: CASSQDYGAWGNTIYF
clone size: NA; V gene: TRBV28; J gene: TRBJ1-5; D gene: TRBD1; CDR3 DNA: TGTGCCAGCAGTTTATCACAGGGGGCCATGGGTCAGCCCCAGCATTTT; CDR3 protein: CASSLSQGAMGQPQHF
clone size: NA; V gene: TRBV27; J gene: TRBJ2-7; D gene: TRBD1; CDR3 DNA: TGTGCCAGCAGGACAGGGGTTTACGAGCATTACTTC; CDR3 protein: CASRTGVYEHYF
clone size: NA; V gene: TRBV29-1; J gene: TRBJ2-1; D gene: NA; CDR3 DNA: TGCAGCGTCCCCGGGGTGTTAGGTGTCCTTGGCAATGAGCAGTTCTTC; CDR3 protein: CSVPGVLGVLGNEQFF
clone size: NA; V gene: TRBV12-3/TRBV12-4; J gene: TRBJ2-7; D gene: TRBD2; CDR3 DNA: TGTGCCAGCAGTCCCGCTAGCGGGAGTACGTACGAGCAGTACTTC; CDR3 protein: CASSPASGSTYEQYF
clone size: NA; V gene: TRBV12-3/TRBV12-4; J gene: TRBJ2-7; D gene: NA; CDR3 DNA: TGTGCCAGCAGTTTATGGACAGCATACTCCTACGAGCAGTACTTC; CDR3 protein: CASSLWTAYSYEQYF
clone size: NA; V gene: TRBV7-2; J gene: TRBJ2-7; D gene: TRBD2; CDR3 DNA: TGTGCCAGCAGCGCCAAACCAACTAGCGGGCCATCCTACGAGCAGTACTTC; CDR3 protein: CASSAKPTSGPSYEQYF
clone size: NA; V gene: TRBV10-3; J gene: TRBJ2-2; D gene: TRBD2; CDR3 DNA: TGTGCCATCAGTCGACTAGCGGGAGGGTCGAACACCGGGGAGCTGTTTTTT; CDR3 protein: CAISRLAGGSNTGELFF
clone size: few; V gene: TRBV4-3; J gene: TRBJ1-6; D gene: NA; CDR3 DNA: TGCGCCAGCAGCCAAGCGATTACAGGGCCAAATTCACCCCTCCACTTT; CDR3 protein: CASSQAITGPNSPLHF
clone size: NA; V gene: TRBV20-1; J gene: TRBJ2-6; D gene: TRBD1; CDR3 DNA: TGCAGTGCGCAAGATGGGGGACAGGGATTTGGGGCCAACGTCCTGACTTTC; CDR3 protein: CSAQDGGQGFGANVLTF
clone size: NA; V gene: TRBV20-1; J gene: TRBJ2-1; D gene: TRBD2; CDR3 DNA: TGCAGTGCTAGAGATCAATCTAGCGGGAGTGTGCGGAGGAGAGACAATGAGCAGTTCTTC; CDR3 protein: CSARDQSSGSVRRRDNEQFF
clone size: NA; V gene: TRBV5-1; J gene: TRBJ1-5; D gene: NA; CDR3 DNA: TGCGCCAGCAGCGAGATCCCAGGACAGTATCAGCCCCAGCATTTT; CDR3 protein: CASSEIPGQYQPQHF
clone size: NA; V gene: TRBV20-1; J gene: TRBJ2-3; D gene: NA; CDR3 DNA: TGCAGTGCTAGCGGCGGGGTTTCTCAGGGAGATACGCAGTATTTT; CDR3 protein: CSASGGVSQGDTQYF
clone size: many; V gene: TRBV5-1; J gene: TRBJ2-7; D gene: TRBD2; CDR3 DNA: TGCGCCAGCAGCCCGGGACTAGTGAGCGACGAGCAGTACTTC; CDR3 protein: CASSPGLVSDEQYF
clone size: NA; V gene: TRBV12-3/TRBV12-4; J gene: TRBJ1-5; D gene: NA; CDR3 DNA: TGTGCCAGCACCCTTCACAGGGCTAGTCAGCCCCAGCATTTT; CDR3 protein: CASTLHRASQPQHF
clone size: few; V gene: TRBV9; J gene: TRBJ1-2; D gene: TRBD1; CDR3 DNA: TGTGCCAGCAGCGATTTGGACAGGGCTGATAACTATGGCTACACCTTC; CDR3 protein: CASSDLDRADNYGYTF
clone size: few; V gene: TRBV5-6; J gene: TRBJ2-1; D gene: TRBD2; CDR3 DNA: TGTGCCAGCAATCCGGGACTAGCGGGGTCGTATGAGCAGTTCTTC; CDR3 protein: CASNPGLAGSYEQFF
clone size: NA; V gene: TRBV7-9; J gene: TRBJ1-1; D gene: NA; CDR3 DNA: TGTGCCAGCAGCTTAGTGGGGGGACGGGGAAACACTGAAGCTTTCTTT; CDR3 protein: CASSLVGGRGNTEAFF
clone size: NA; V gene: TRBV12-3/TRBV12-4; J gene: TRBJ1-4; D gene: NA; CDR3 DNA: TGTGCCAGCAGTTATTACAGGGCGAATGAAAAACTGTTTTTT; CDR3 protein: CASSYYRANEKLFF
clone size: NA; V gene: TRBV5-1; J gene: TRBJ2-5; D gene: NA; CDR3 DNA: TGCGCCAGCAGCTTGAACCCGGCTCTTTGGCAGGAGACCCAGTACTTC; CDR3 protein: CASSLNPALWQETQYF
clone size: few; V gene: TRBV20-1; J gene: TRBJ2-1; D gene: TRBD2; CDR3 DNA: TGCAGTGCTCCGGGACTAGCGGGAGTTCTTTTGGACAATGAGCAGTTCTTC; CDR3 protein: CSAPGLAGVLLDNEQFF
clone size: few; V gene: TRBV4-1; J gene: TRBJ2-7; D gene: TRBD2; CDR3 DNA: TGCGCCAGCAGCCAAGATATGGGGGCAGTGGCTAGCGGGAGTATCGACGAGCAGTACTTC; CDR3 protein: CASSQDMGAVASGSIDEQYF
clone size: many; V gene: TRBV7-3; J gene: TRBJ2-2; D gene: NA; CDR3 DNA: TGTGCCAGCAGCTTGGACGGAGGCACGAACACCGGGGAGCTGTTTTTT; CDR3 protein: CASSLDGGTNTGELFF
clone size: NA; V gene: TRBV27; J gene: TRBJ2-3; D gene: NA; CDR3 DNA: TGTGCCAGCAGTTCACATCTCGGCACAGATACGCAGTATTTT; CDR3 protein: CASSSHLGTDTQYF
clone size: many; V gene: TRBV5-1; J gene: TRBJ2-2; D gene: NA; CDR3 DNA: TGCGCCAGCAGCTTTCGGGACACCGGGGAGCTGTTTTTT; CDR3 protein: CASSFRDTGELFF
clone size: NA; V gene: TRBV20-1; J gene: TRBJ2-7; D gene: NA; CDR3 DNA: TGCAGTGCTAGAGATCCCGGACAGGAGAGAACTAGGGGGGAGTACTTC; CDR3 protein: CSARDPGQERTRGEYF
clone size: many; V gene: TRBV12-3/TRBV12-4; J gene: TRBJ2-5; D gene: TRBD1; CDR3 DNA: TGTGCCAGCAGTTTTATCCTCACTGCCGGACAGGGGGCTATTGAGACCCAGTACTTC; CDR3 protein: CASSFILTAGQGAIETQYF
clone size: few; V gene: TRBV20-1; J gene: TRBJ1-2; D gene: NA; CDR3 DNA: TGCAGTGCTAGAGGACAGATCTATGGCTACACCTTC; CDR3 protein: CSARGQIYGYTF
clone size: few; V gene: TRBV6-5; J gene: TRBJ2-6; D gene: TRBD1; CDR3 DNA: TGTGCCAGCAGTTACTCGAAGACAGGGAGCTCTGGGGCCAACGTCCTGACTTTC; CDR3 protein: CASSYSKTGSSGANVLTF
clone size: many; V gene: TRBV4-1; J gene: TRBJ1-1; D gene: NA; CDR3 DNA: TGCGCCAGCAGCCAAGAGGGCGCCGGAAACACTGAAGCTTTCTTT; CDR3 protein: CASSQEGAGNTEAFF
clone size: NA; V gene: TRBV7-2; J gene: TRBJ2-1; D gene: TRBD1; CDR3 DNA: TGTGCCAGCAGCTCCGGGACAGGGCGCTCCTACAATGAGCAGTTCTTC; CDR3 protein: CASSSGTGRSYNEQFF
clone size: NA; V gene: TRBV6-1; J gene: TRBJ2-5; D gene: NA; CDR3 DNA: TGTGCCAGCAGTCCCTCCAGGAGGTCAGAGACCCAGTACTTC; CDR3 protein: CASSPSRRSETQYF
clone size: many; V gene: TRBV7-2; J gene: TRBJ2-4; D gene: NA; CDR3 DNA: TGTGCCAGCAGCTGGACTCCGGGTGGGAACATTCAGTACTTC; CDR3 protein: CASSWTPGGNIQYF
clone size: many; V gene: TRBV20-1; J gene: TRBJ2-3; D gene: NA; CDR3 DNA: TGCAGTGCCCCCCCTAGCTCAGGAGGAGATACGCAGTATTTT; CDR3 protein: CSAPPSSGGDTQYF
clone size: few; V gene: TRBV29-1; J gene: TRBJ2-7; D gene: NA; CDR3 DNA: TGCAGCGTTGATACCGGCCAGGGGTTTTCCTACGAGCAGTACTTC; CDR3 protein: CSVDTGQGFSYEQYF
clone size: few; V gene: TRBV29-1; J gene: TRBJ2-3; D gene: NA; CDR3 DNA: TGCAGCGTTGGAGGGGCGAACGGAGATACGCAGTATTTT; CDR3 protein: CSVGGANGDTQYF
clone size: NA; V gene: TRBV7-2; J gene: TRBJ2-7; D gene: NA; CDR3 DNA: TGTGCCAGCAGCGCATCGGGAGCGGCCTACGAGCAGTACTTC; CDR3 protein: CASSASGAAYEQYF
clone size: few; V gene: TRBV7-2; J gene: TRBJ2-3; D gene: NA; CDR3 DNA: TGTGCCAGCAGCTTATGGGGCGGGAATCCAGATACGCAGTATTTT; CDR3 protein: CASSLWGGNPDTQYF
clone size: few; V gene: TRBV6-1; J gene: TRBJ2-1; D gene: TRBD2; CDR3 DNA: TGTGCCAGCAGCCGACACTACGGCGGGAGGGAGAATGAGCAGTTCTTC; CDR3 protein: CASSRHYGGRENEQFF
clone size: many; V gene: TRBV7-3; J gene: TRBJ2-1; D gene: TRBD1; CDR3 DNA: TGTGCCAGCAGCTTGCGGGCAGGGGGCACACAATACTACAATGAGCAGTTCTTC; CDR3 protein: CASSLRAGGTQYYNEQFF
clone size: few; V gene: TRBV7-2; J gene: TRBJ2-5; D gene: NA; CDR3 DNA: TGTGCCAGCAGCTCAAGGCGAGAGACCCAGTACTTC; CDR3 protein: CASSSRRETQYF
clone size: NA; V gene: TRBV12-3/TRBV12-4; J gene: TRBJ1-4; D gene: TRBD1; CDR3 DNA: TGTGCCAGCAGTCGCGGGACAGGGAAGGGGGTTGAAAAACTGTTTTTT; CDR3 protein: CASSRGTGKGVEKLFF
clone size: few; V gene: TRBV5-1; J gene: TRBJ2-1; D gene: NA; CDR3 DNA: TGCGCCAGCAGCCGTGAGAGTGAGCAGTTCTTC; CDR3 protein: CASSRESEQFF
clone size: few; V gene: TRBV27; J gene: TRBJ2-7; D gene: NA; CDR3 DNA: TGTGCCAGCAGAACGCACAGGGAGGGCGAGCAGTACTTC; CDR3 protein: CASRTHREGEQYF
clone size: few; V gene: TRBV10-3; J gene: TRBJ2-5; D gene: NA; CDR3 DNA: TGTGCCATCAGTGGCCAGCGGACGAAAGAGACCCAGTACTTC; CDR3 protein: CAISGQRTKETQYF
clone size: few; V gene: TRBV12-3/TRBV12-4; J gene: TRBJ1-1; D gene: TRBD1; CDR3 DNA: TGTGCCAGCAGCCCGGACAGGTCGAACACTGAAGCTTTCTTT; CDR3 protein: CASSPDRSNTEAFF
clone size: few; V gene: TRBV4-3; J gene: TRBJ2-7; D gene: NA; CDR3 DNA: TGCGCCAGCAGCCTGCGACAGGAGAGGTACGAGCAGTACTTC; CDR3 protein: CASSLRQERYEQYF
clone size: NA; V gene: TRBV27; J gene: TRBJ2-7; D gene: TRBD2; CDR3 DNA: TGTGCCAGCAGGGCGGGGGGGCCCTACGAGCAGTACTTC; CDR3 protein: CASRAGGPYEQYF
clone size: NA; V gene: TRBV6-2/TRBV6-3; J gene: TRBJ2-4; D gene: NA; CDR3 DNA: TGTGCCAGCAGCCGGGAGTCCCTAGCCAAAAACATTCAGTACTTC; CDR3 protein: CASSRESLAKNIQYF
clone size: NA; V gene: TRBV7-9; J gene: TRBJ2-7; D gene: NA; CDR3 DNA: TGTGCCAGCAGCAACAGGGACACCTACGAGCAGTACTTC; CDR3 protein: CASSNRDTYEQYF